The T cell receptor beta chain under discussion was sequenced for a study of blood T cell repertoires in COVID-19 (TCRdb year 2020). Describing the broader study: Collaborator samples came from the United States, Italy and Spain and covered acute and convalescent phases of COVID-19. Samples came from the ongoing ImmuneRACE study (first 160 participants) plus 1,254 subjects from 6 global collaborators. The material from the prospective study consisted of cDNA or gDNA derived from T cells, B-cell-depleted T cells, or PBMCs. A de-identified subject ID, COVID-19 status, age in years and sex were almost always included in the sample metadata. The repertoires were made available in a free public database intended to serve as a resource for research on the immune response to SARS-CoV-2. Where HLA class I and class II types were available, the types were taken from metadata supplied by the sample provider, not from assay-based typing. The dataset comprised deeply sampled blood TCRbeta repertoires from subjects exposed to, actively infected with, or recovered from COVID-19.

In regard to this clone: Its antigen has not been determined. No qualities accompany the bases; no much larger clone lies one base away.

Whole blood was collected in K2EDTA tubes by collaborating institutions according to the institutions' own protocols. For TCRbeta analysis, collaborator samples were shipped as frozen whole blood, as isolated PBMCs, or as DNA extracted from either sample type. TCRbeta CDR3 regions were amplified from genomic DNA using the immunoSEQ Assay, a bias-controlled multiplex PCR. The paper's data handling went like this. Nucleated cell counts per sample were estimated from amplification of reference gene primers within the assay. To quantify the absolute abundance of each unique TCRbeta CDR3 rearrangement, sequence reads were collapsed and filtered. For each sample, productive Simpson clonality was calculated as the square root of Simpson's diversity index across productive rearrangements. Not all clones reach the TCRdb copy of this immuneACCESS table, which keeps in-frame sequences only. Checked studies attribute under half of the gap to unresolved V genes and leave the rest unexplained. The DNA was the basis for D and trimming; V, J and clone size are from that table. In this sample the table shows around 620,000 clones, 90% of which occur a single time. Jointly, the top ten make up roughly 0.25% of the sample.

From the germline V gene (reference sequence), CDR1 is MNHEY and CDR2 is SMNVEV. V is shortened by 6 bases, J by 2 bases, and the region joining them spans 16 bases. From cysteine to phenylalanine, the CDR3 is 15 amino acids long. Just the 45-base CDR3 DNA is kept, in frame starting at base 1. Here is what the overall study found, with its caveats: How much clinical and demographic metadata was included differed by source and by participant, and the metadata was provided uncurated.

The sequencing sample was made of peripheral blood. This TCR came from a woman between 18 and 29 years old with acute or convalescent COVID-19. Recombination connected TRBV27 to TRBJ1-2, with a tentative D gene TRBD1 over 6 matching bases. The DNA sequence reads TGTGCCAGCAGGACCCAGGGGAACCTAAACTATGGCTACACCTTC. Translated, it gives CASRTQGNLNYGYTF.